These 17 T cell receptor beta chains share one sample of origin, sequenced in a study of cytomegalovirus exposure and HLA in healthy donors. Clones were sequenced by immunoSEQ multiplex PCR, and TCRdb holds only the in-frame ones, with some missing. The sample carries some 170,000 clones, around 96% recorded once. Sequenced: PBMCs. The receptors shown here come from a woman younger than 35 in good health and CMV-seronegative.

The V call is TRBV7-2, the J call TRBJ1-6; D ambiguous. V dropped 1 base and J dropped 11 bases, with 9 bases sitting between them. This CDR3 has 13 amino acids. The germline V gene has CDR1 SGHTA and CDR2 FQGNSA. The CDR3 here is CASSLEVAAPLHF. The CDR3 DNA is TGTGCCAGCAGCTTAGAGGTGGCGGCACCCCTCCACTTT.

The chain recombines TRBV7-9 with TRBJ2-1; D might be TRBD1 (5 bases). Germline loops: CDR1 SEHNR, CDR2 FQNEAQ (reference sequence). The CDR3 sequence is 16 residues long. V shed 5 bases and J shed 2 bases, with 16 bases lying between them. CDR3 coding DNA: TGTGCCAGCAGCGCTAGGGGAATCGGCACCTACAATGAGCAGTTCTTC. As protein: CASSARGIGTYNEQFF.

The V call is TRBV6-1, the J call TRBJ1-1; 8 nucleotides agree with TRBD1. Germline CDR1 and CDR2: MNHNS and SASEGT. The V gene end was trimmed by 7 bases and the J gene end by 3 bases; junction bases not matched to a gene: 10. The CDR3 is made up of 15 amino acids. Here the CDR3 reads CASTPLNRGYTEAFF. The DNA for the CDR3 is TGTGCCAGCACCCCTTTAAACAGGGGGTACACTGAAGCTTTCTTT.

J is TRBJ1-1 and V is TRBV13; D is unclear. V was pared by 1 base and J by 1 base, with 10 bases between. CDR3 length equals 15 residues. CDR1 is PRHDT and CDR2 is FYEKMQ in the germline V gene (reference sequence). The DNA of the CDR3 is TGTGCCAGCAGCTTAGCGGGTGTAGCGAACACTGAAGCTTTCTTT. This codes for CASSLAGVANTEAFF.

The chain uses TRBV5-6 and TRBJ2-5; 8 bases align to TRBD2. Looked up from germline, CDR1 is SGHDT and CDR2 is YYEEEE. There are 18 residues in the CDR3. J was trimmed by 7 bases and V by 0 bases; bases with no gene match: 17. CDR3 amino acids: CASSLEGSAGGRRRTQYF. CDR3 DNA: TGTGCCAGCAGCTTGGAAGGGTCTGCGGGGGGCCGACGGCGGACCCAGTACTTC.

The chain joins TRBV14 to TRBJ2-7, with D hard to call. This CDR3 has 12 amino acids. With 1 base removed from V and 4 bases from J, the gap between germline ends came to 5 bases. From germline, CDR1 is SGHDN and CDR2 FVKESK. In DNA form, the CDR3 reads TGTGCCAGCAGCCAAGCAGGTTACGAGCAGTACTTC. Amino acid sequence: CASSQAGYEQYF.

The CDR3 protein is CASSQLSGGAYNEQFF. Written as DNA, the CDR3 is TGCGCCAGCAGCCAGTTGAGCGGGGGGGCCTACAATGAGCAGTTCTTC. The chain combines TRBV5-1 with TRBJ2-1; the match to TRBD2 covers 10 bases. The V gene's germline CDR1 is SGHRS and CDR2 YFSETQ. The V segment lost 4 bases and the J segment 2 bases; nucleotides outside the gene matches: 6. The CDR3 is 16 residues long.

The CDR3 loop reads CASRPPDRGLNEQFF. CDR3 DNA: TGTGCCAGCAGACCTCCGGACAGGGGGCTGAATGAGCAGTTCTTC. The rearrangement uses TRBV27 and TRBJ2-1; 11 nucleotides match TRBD1. V lost 6 bases to trimming and J lost 7 bases; unmatched junction nucleotides: 8. This CDR3 spans 15 amino acids. CDR1 is MNHEY, CDR2 SMNVEV, per germline (reference sequence).

J is TRBJ1-2 and V is TRBV4-2; a weak D match, TRBD1 (5 bases). Germline assignment: CDR1 LGHNA and CDR2 YNFKEQ. The ends were cut back, 5 bases at V and 0 bases at J, with 13 bases in the middle. The CDR3 is 15 amino acids. The CDR3 sequence: CASSFDGAPNYGYTF. DNA for the CDR3: TGTGCCAGCAGCTTTGATGGGGCGCCTAACTATGGCTACACCTTC.

The chain links TRBV5-6 to TRBJ1-2; perhaps TRBD1 as D (5 bases). From germline, CDR1 is SGHDT and CDR2 YYEEEE. V was shortened by 6 bases and J by 5 bases, with 17 bases between the two germline ends. The CDR3 consists of 14 residues. This CDR3 is CASTFGGVGYGYTF. CDR3 sequence (DNA): TGTGCCAGCACCTTCGGGGGAGTGGGATATGGCTACACCTTC. Full variable domain (rest looked up from reference TRBV5-6 and TRBJ1-2): DAGVTQSPTHLIKTRGQQVTLRCSPKSGHDTVSWYQQALGQGPQFIFQYYEEEERQRGNFPDRFSGHQFPNYSSELNVNALLLGDSALYLCASTFGGVGYGYTFGSGTRLTVV.

V and J are TRBV7-8 and TRBJ2-4; 9 positions match TRBD2. Germline assignment: CDR1 SGHVS and CDR2 FQNEAQ. The CDR3 is 11 amino acids. The V gene end was trimmed by 5 bases and the J gene end by 16 bases; junction bases not matched to a gene: 6. The CDR3 reads CASSRGGEKYF. In DNA, the CDR3 is TGTGCCAGCAGCCGCGGGGGGGAAAAATACTTC.

In nucleotides, the CDR3 is TGTGCCAGCAGCGGCGGGACAGTAACTGAAGCTTTCTTT. It yields the protein CASSGGTVTEAFF. This chain connects TRBV7-3 to TRBJ1-1; 7 bases map to TRBD1. J gave up 5 bases and V 5 bases, and 5 bases lay outside the gene matches. This CDR3 spans 13 amino acids. Germline loops: CDR1 SGHTA, CDR2 FQGTGA.

The chain joins TRBV5-1 to TRBJ2-5; D is unclear. V lost 4 bases to trimming and J lost 3 bases, with 4 bases between them. The germline V gene encodes CDR1 SGHRS and CDR2 YFSETQ. CDR3 length: 11 residues. In nucleotides, the CDR3 is TGCGCCAGCAGCCGGGAAGAGACCCAGTACTTC. Amino acids: CASSREETQYF.

CDR3 DNA: TGCAGTGCGAGGGGGCAGAAGACCCAGTACTTC. Its protein is CSARGQKTQYF. The chain links TRBV20-1 to TRBJ2-5, with TRBD1 matching over 7 bases. The germline gives CDR1 DFQATT, CDR2 SNEGSKA (reference sequence). V was pared by 6 bases and J by 6 bases, with 4 bases of the junction left unmatched. CDR3 length: 11 residues.

The V and J genes are TRBV27 and TRBJ1-1; 8 nucleotides align to TRBD1. The CDR3 runs 15 residues. V lost 5 bases to trimming and J lost 3 bases; unmatched junction nucleotides: 8. CDR1 MNHEY and CDR2 SMNVEV come from the germline V gene (reference sequence). In nucleotides, the CDR3 is TGTGCCAGCAGTCCATTGGACAGGGTGGACACTGAAGCTTTCTTT. Translated, it gives CASSPLDRVDTEAFF.

This chain links TRBV11-3 with TRBJ1-1, with D maybe TRBD1 (5 bases). CDR3 size: 13 residues. With 3 bases removed from V and 2 bases from J, the gap between germline ends came to 7 bases. Germline V gives CDR1 SGHNT, CDR2 YENEEA. The CDR3 reads CASSLTVNTEAFF. Written as DNA, the CDR3 is TGTGCCAGCAGCTTGACAGTTAACACTGAAGCTTTCTTT.

J is TRBJ2-1 and V is TRBV4-3; TRBD1 aligns across 7 bases. The CDR3 totals 15 residues. The trim removed 6 bases at V and 1 base at J, leaving 6 bases unmatched. The germline gives CDR1 LGHNA, CDR2 YSLEER. The DNA of the CDR3 is TGCGCCAGCAGGCAGACAGGGTGGTCCTACAATGAGCAGTTCTTC. Residues: CASRQTGWSYNEQFF.